This T cell receptor (beta chain) emerged from a study of blood T cell repertoires in COVID-19. Across the study: Some COVID-19 samples were acute and others convalescent; all came from the United States, Italy and Spain.

V was cut by 1 base and J by 2 bases, with 14 bases left in between. This CDR3 has 16 residues. The V gene's germline CDR1 is LGHDT and CDR2 YNNKEL (reference sequence). In the authors' workflow: For nucleated cells, counts were estimated from reference gene primer amplification. TCRdb keeps only in-frame clones here, not all; method: immunoSEQ multiplex PCR. V and J calls and clone size are as listed in that table; D and trimming were resolved from the DNA. The table has roughly 140,000 clones, roughly 85% seen once. The chain is built from TRBV3-1 (or the pseudogene TRBV3-2) and TRBJ2-5; possible D gene TRBD2, 5 bases. Sequencing used peripheral blood. This TCR was sampled from a man aged 50 to 59 with acute or convalescent COVID-19. CDR3 sequence reads: CASSQGPADLQETQYF. CDR3 bases: TGTGCCAGCAGCCAAGGACCAGCGGACCTGCAAGAGACCCAGTACTTC.